This is a list of T cell receptor beta chains from one sample in a study of ipilimumab plus nivolumab after autologous stem cell transplantation. Repertoires were generated with immunoSEQ multiplex PCR, while TCRdb's copy carries only in-frame clones and drops some. Seen here are 15,000 to 20,000 clones, 75% to 90% observed once, and the top ten hold roughly 18%. Sequencing was performed on PBMCs, taken in a trial of ipilimumab plus nivolumab as post-transplant consolidation. The source of these receptors is a male donor with diffuse large B-cell lymphoma. The CDR3 runs from the conserved cysteine through the conserved F or W. The D gene is left open where the match is weak.

TRBJ2-3 . TRBV25-1 CASRVRGARTDTQYF
TRBJ1-2 . TRBV30 CAWSPPSVAPLGGYTF
TRBJ2-5 . TRBV30 CAGRAAGETQYF
TRBJ1-1 TRBD1 TRBV30 CAWRNQGGKNTEAFF
TRBJ2-7 . TRBV29-1 CSVGGGGAYEQYF
TRBJ1-2 . TRBV2 CASSDFVVGGYTF
TRBJ1-1 . TRBV6-5 CASSTRGLDTEAFF
TRBJ2-7 . TRBV9 CASSVEGGSYEQYF
TRBJ2-5 . TRBV25-1 CASSAARTQYF
TRBJ2-5 TRBD2 TRBV6-1 CASRAGDSKETQYF
TRBJ1-1 . TRBV16 CASSQQGRGNTEAFF
TRBJ1-1 . TRBV27 CASQPGTANTEAFF
TRBJ1-6 TRBD1 TRBV10-3 CAISRDRGRDSPLHF
TRBJ1-1 . TRBV4-3 CASSQELGNTEAFF
TRBJ2-3 . TRBV7-6 CASSLSGGGTADTQYF
TRBJ2-1 . TRBV4-1 CASSQGSLRFNEQFF